This TCR beta chain was identified during a study of blood T cells in healthy people across ages. The second PCR ran about 6 to 12 cycles with a sample-barcoded 5' primer and J-beta primers. TCRdb recomputed calls from the 5' RACE reads with MiXCR, one row per CDR3 protein. The sample carries about 1.4 million distinct CDR3 sequences, roughly 59% recorded once. The study, taken as a whole, reports: Diversity of TCR beta correlated strongly with naive T cell percentage.

V lost 1 base to trimming and J lost 4 bases, with 26 bases between them. The germline V gene encodes CDR1 DFQATT and CDR2 SNEGSKA (reference sequence). The CDR3 is made up of 19 amino acids. This clonotype was detected many times. What it recognizes is unknown. The clonotype originates from a young man in good health. Sample: blood. This sequence joins TRBV20-1 and TRBJ1-5; D perhaps matches TRBD1 (6 bases). The CDR3 nucleotides read TGCAGTGCTAGAGTCGATACTGCAGCTACAGGGCCATTTAATCAGCCCCAGCATTTT. It is translated as CSARVDTAATGPFNQPQHF.